A single sample is the source of the 11 T cell receptor beta chains below, sequenced in a study of cytomegalovirus exposure and HLA in healthy donors. The PCR ran on 60 Vbeta and 13 Jbeta primers. TCRdb's copy holds only in-frame clones and misses some; the assay was immunoSEQ multiplex PCR. Among under 200,000 clones, approximately 65% were seen once, and the ten largest hold 2.5% to 3%. Sequencing used PBMCs. Receptors were obtained from a man between 35 and 55 years old in good health and CMV-seronegative.

V and J are TRBV5-6 and TRBJ1-1; the D gene is possibly TRBD1 (5 bases). CDR1 and CDR2 (germline): SGHDT, YYEEEE. V dropped 0 bases and J dropped 5 bases, with 8 bases sitting between them. The CDR3 has 13 amino acids. The CDR3 spells CASSLVGRTEAFF. The CDR3, as DNA: TGTGCCAGCAGCTTGGTGGGGCGTACTGAAGCTTTCTTT.

J is TRBJ2-3 and V is TRBV4-1, with 11 nucleotides matching TRBD2. The CDR3 runs to 15 residues. From germline, CDR1 is MGHRA and CDR2 YSYEKL. V lost 3 bases to trimming and J lost 3 bases; unmatched junction nucleotides: 2. DNA for the CDR3: TGCGCCAGCAGCCAGACTAGCGGGGTTACAGATACGCAGTATTTT. Protein product: CASSQTSGVTDTQYF.

The chain joins TRBV28 to TRBJ1-2; weak D call: TRBD1 (6 bases). The CDR3 length is 13 residues. V was shortened by 8 bases and J by 2 bases, with 12 bases between the two germline ends. CDR1 and CDR2 (germline): MDHEN, SYDVKM. CDR3 nucleotide sequence: TGTGCCAGCGACAGAACAGGGAACTATGGCTACACCTTC. Amino acid sequence: CASDRTGNYGYTF.

The V gene is TRBV7-2, the J gene TRBJ2-7; 7 bases fit TRBD2. The CDR3 extends over 15 amino acids. J lost 1 base, V lost 2 bases, and 5 bases had no gene match. Per germline, CDR1 SGHTA and CDR2 FQGNSA. The CDR3, as DNA: TGTGCCAGCAGCTTAAGGTCTAGCGGATCCTACGAGCAGTACTTC. Amino acid sequence: CASSLRSSGSYEQYF.

The chain has TRBV5-1 and TRBJ2-1, with 8 bases fitting TRBD1. This CDR3 comprises 14 residues. V trimming: 4 bases; J trimming: 6 bases; junction bases outside the gene matches: 6. Germline values: CDR1 SGHRS, CDR2 YFSETQ. CDR3 sequence reads: CASSRGDRGNEQFF. Written as DNA, the CDR3 is TGCGCCAGCAGCCGGGGAGACAGGGGCAATGAGCAGTTCTTC.

This clone was recorded a few times. The chain carries TRBV4-1 and TRBJ2-7; 7 nucleotides match TRBD2. The germline gives CDR1 MGHRA, CDR2 YSYEKL. CDR3 length: 14 amino acids. The V and J ends lost 1 base and 1 base, in that order; junction bases with no gene match: 1. Written as DNA, the CDR3 is TGCGCCAGCAGCCAAGGAGCGGGATCCTACGAGCAGTACTTC. Translation gives CASSQGAGSYEQYF.

The V and J genes are TRBV19 and TRBJ2-4, with a tentative D call TRBD1 (6 bases). In germline, CDR1 is LNHDA, CDR2 SQIVND (reference sequence). The V and J ends lost 1 base and 0 bases respectively, with 13 bases between them. This CDR3 has 17 amino acids. For the CDR3, the DNA is TGTGCCAGTAGTATAGGGTTGGGGGCTTTAGCCAAAAACATTCAGTACTTC. Amino acid sequence: CASSIGLGALAKNIQYF.

V usage is TRBV2 and J usage is TRBJ1-1; TRBD1 might be the D (5 bases). V was shortened by 4 bases and J by 1 base, with 13 bases between the two germline ends. The CDR3 is 15 residues long. CDR1 SNHLY and CDR2 FYNNEI come from the germline V gene. The CDR3 reads CASSVHGGENTEAFF. CDR3 nucleotide sequence: TGTGCCAGCAGTGTTCACGGGGGAGAGAACACTGAAGCTTTCTTT.

CDR3 nucleotide sequence: TGTGCCAGCAGCGTAGTTCCGTCCCGAGAGACCCAGTACTTC. It yields the protein CASSVVPSRETQYF. This chain uses TRBV9 with TRBJ2-5; D gene uncertain. V was clipped by 0 bases and J by 4 bases, with 10 bases between them. This CDR3 contains 14 residues. Germline V gene data show CDR1 as SGDLS and CDR2 as YYNGEE.

The genes are TRBV6-1 and TRBJ2-1; the D gene is possibly TRBD1 (6 bases). Germline CDR1 reads MNHNS; CDR2 reads SASEGT. The CDR3 length is 15 residues. The germline V and J ends were trimmed by 1 base and 5 bases, with 12 bases remaining between them. The CDR3 sequence: CASSEGGPRHNEQFF. In nucleotides, the CDR3 is TGTGCCAGCAGTGAAGGGGGGCCTAGGCACAATGAGCAGTTCTTC.

This clone appeared a few times. The chain has TRBV6-1 and TRBJ2-7; possibly TRBD1 for D (5 bases). Germline V gene lookup returns CDR1 MNHNS and CDR2 SASEGT. V was shortened by 8 bases and J by 1 base, with 12 bases between the two germline ends. The CDR3 has 13 amino acids. The CDR3 protein is CASEGDSSYEQYF. The CDR3, as DNA: TGTGCCAGCGAAGGCGACAGTTCCTACGAGCAGTACTTC.